This T cell receptor (beta chain) is drawn from a study of blood T cells in healthy people across ages (dated by TCRdb to 2014 to 2015). Notes on the research overall: In model experiments, template switching captured about one uniquely barcoded TCR beta cDNA molecule for every two T cells. Using deep sequencing normalized with unique cDNA molecular identifiers, the study measured how TCR beta repertoire diversity changes with age. To avoid experimental bias, donors of different ages were randomly spread across the sequencing lanes. The donors were divided into four age groups: young (average around 15 years), middle-aged (about 41), aged (under 70) and long-lived (nearly 85). The study analyzed two additional independent replicas of 1 million unique cDNA reads from the same blood draw for two donors, one aged 18 to 30 and one aged 80 or older. What the research found in general, with its limitations: Observed TCR beta diversity correlated strongly with the percentage of naive T cells measured by flow cytometry. Observed TCR beta diversity per million T cells fell roughly linearly with age, and a significant reduction was already apparent by age around 40. Because profiling used bulk unsorted PBMCs, naive and antigen-experienced compartments could not be compared conclusively. Total diversity estimates from one million sequenced T cells were considered lower bounds and underestimates. The CMV infection status of donors was not known, potentially confounding age-related changes in expanded clonotypes. Compared with the aged group, the long-lived group had more naive CD4+ T cells, fewer expanded clones and increased TCR diversity, a pattern suggesting age selection.

Library method: 5' RACE. Sequencing used an Illumina HiSeq 2500. The second PCR ran for roughly 6 to 11 cycles and used a J-beta primer mix along with a sample-barcoded 5' primer. A template-switch 5' adaptor carrying 12 random nucleotides introduced a unique molecular identifier onto each TCR beta cDNA molecule. At least 2.5 million CDR3-containing paired-end reads were obtained from each sample. The Mint cDNA synthesis kit, primed by a TRBC-specific oligonucleotide, was used to synthesize first-strand cDNA from all RNA. After uracil-DNA glycosylase treatment, a first 18-cycle PCR used universal primers M1SS and BC2_uni_R on all cDNA. Under the source paper's analysis protocol: For normalization, 1 million high-quality reads were randomly selected from each sample, with every read carrying a distinct molecular identifier. Instead of being binned into consensus sequences, reads with shared molecular identifiers were discarded. MiTCR, set to a Q25 quality threshold and the strictest error-elimination algorithm, was used for CDR3 identification, clonotype clustering and error correction. A nonparametric unseen species model with Euler transformation was used to estimate a lower bound on total TCR beta diversity. The raw public data were reprocessed by TCRdb itself: fastp quality trimming at Q25, MiXCR clonotype calling, in-frame beta chains only. Each entry merges the rows of one CDR3 protein and shows their most common DNA and genes. In this record, the V and J calls reflect TCRdb's handling and not the investigators' own analysis. For this sample there are 1.5 million to 1.9 million distinct CDR3 sequences; roughly two fifths appear just once. The ten largest account for roughly 3.7% of the sample.

The donors were a few dozen Caucasian individuals from Russia, aged roughly 6 to 90 years, who were systemically healthy. Roughly 11 milliliters of peripheral blood were drawn from each donor into EDTA-treated Vacutainer tubes. Ficoll-Paque density-gradient centrifugation was used to isolate PBMCs, with at least 7 million per sample. Total RNA was extracted from PBMCs with Trizol reagent, with at least 6 micrograms obtained per sample. For every donor, an aliquot of PBMCs went through flow cytometry to measure the percentages of naive CD45RAhigh/CD27high T cells. Details on this clonotype: There is no known antigen for this receptor. The record has no base qualities; no much larger clone is one base away.

The germline V gene encodes CDR1 DFQATT and CDR2 SNEGSKA (reference sequence). The germline V end is reduced by 1 base and the J end by 5 bases; junction bases left unmatched: 5. The cysteine opens and the phenylalanine closes a CDR3 of 15 amino acids. Only the CDR3 DNA stays, 45 bases, in frame from base 1. The sequence joins TRBV20-1 to TRBJ2-1; 10 of the junction bases match TRBD1. The receptor's source is a woman between 18 and 29 years old in good health. Sequenced material: blood. The CDR3 sequence is CSARGQGAVNNEQFF. The nucleotide sequence reads as follows: TGCAGTGCTAGAGGACAGGGGGCCGTTAACAATGAGCAGTTCTTC.